This entry features one T cell receptor beta chain sequence. Sequencing was performed with immunoSEQ multiplex PCR; in TCRdb, only in-frame clones are kept and a portion is missing. The sample records more than 70,000 clones, 92% being singletons. The data were obtained in a study of T cell changes during pregnancy in multiple sclerosis. Trimming at V came to 8 bases and at J to 8 bases, leaving 6 bases not matched to a gene. Germline CDR1 reads LNHDA; CDR2 reads SQIVND (reference sequence). This CDR3 has 12 amino acids. The sequence came from a female donor with multiple sclerosis, enrolled in a pregnancy study. The sample here was peripheral blood, taken before pregnancy. The rearrangement links TRBV19 to TRBJ2-1, with TRBD2 identical over 7 bases. The CDR3 loop is CASGRAGHEQFF. The CDR3 DNA sequence: TGTGCCAGTGGGAGGGCCGGGCATGAGCAGTTCTTC.